The table lists the clone carrying this T cell receptor (beta chain) with a few counts. As yet, its antigen is unknown. Some clones are missing from TCRdb's copy, which holds only in-frame ones; the method was immunoSEQ multiplex PCR. Of approximately 67,000 clones listed, around four fifths are singletons. V was cut by 1 base and J by 2 bases, with 12 bases left in between. CDR1 SGHRS and CDR2 YFSETQ come from the germline V gene. The CDR3 has 15 residues. The sample originates from a study of T cell responses to AZD1222 COVID-19 vaccine. Findings of the study overall: Vaccine-associated CD4 TCRs spanned spike, dominant at 160-218 and 743-854.

The J gene is TRBJ1-1, the V gene TRBV5-1; D is undetermined. The sequence was obtained from an adult who received the AZD1222 COVID-19 vaccine. Here the sequenced sample was peripheral blood, taken 28 days after the second AZD1222 dose. CDR3 amino acids: CASSLQEQLNTEAFF. The CDR3 DNA sequence: TGCGCCAGCAGCTTGCAGGAACAGCTAAACACTGAAGCTTTCTTT.